This T cell receptor (beta chain) was captured in a study of molecular identifiers for immune sequencing clone quantification. This clonotype was recorded at least ten times. As yet, its antigen is unknown. Generation of bulk TCR libraries relied on previously described methods and listed TCR primers. Using its own MiXCR run on the PCR reads, TCRdb lists one record per CDR3 protein. The sample lists approximately 590,000 distinct CDR3 sequences, roughly 27% occurring once. J lost 11 bases, V lost 6 bases, and 5 bases had no gene match. The CDR3 has 12 residues. With RNA at 10%, 30% or 50%, naive CD8 libraries came from roughly 21,000 to 960,000 sorted cells. The authors sorted naive CD8 T cells as CD8+CD4-CCR7+CD45RA+. Regarding the study as a whole: Jurkat TCR RNA spiked in from one cell could reportedly be detected among 900,000 or so naive cells.

The sample taken for sequencing was naive CD8+ T cells from blood, with Jurkat cell RNA spiked in. Subset in this sample: FACS-sorted CD8+CD4-CCR7+CD45RA+ naive T cells. This TCR was sampled from a human donor in good health. Some libraries in this study had Jurkat cell RNA spiked in. The chain uses TRBV12-3 or TRBV12-4 and TRBJ2-3; 10 positions agree with TRBD2. The CDR3 here is CASSFTSGEQYF. The CDR3 coding sequence is TGTGCCAGCAGCTTCACTAGCGGGGAGCAGTATTTT.